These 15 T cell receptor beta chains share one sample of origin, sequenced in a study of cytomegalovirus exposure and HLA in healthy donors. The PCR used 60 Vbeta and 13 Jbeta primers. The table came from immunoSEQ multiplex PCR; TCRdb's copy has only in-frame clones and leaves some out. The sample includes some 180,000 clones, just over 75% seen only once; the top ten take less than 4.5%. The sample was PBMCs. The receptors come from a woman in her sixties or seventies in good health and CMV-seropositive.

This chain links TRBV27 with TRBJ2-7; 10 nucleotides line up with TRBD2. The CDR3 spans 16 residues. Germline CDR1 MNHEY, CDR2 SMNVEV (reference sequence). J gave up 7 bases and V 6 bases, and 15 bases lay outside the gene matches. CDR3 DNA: TGTGCCAGCAGGGGGACTACCGGGACTAGCGCCTGGGAGCAGTACTTC. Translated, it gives CASRGTTGTSAWEQYF.

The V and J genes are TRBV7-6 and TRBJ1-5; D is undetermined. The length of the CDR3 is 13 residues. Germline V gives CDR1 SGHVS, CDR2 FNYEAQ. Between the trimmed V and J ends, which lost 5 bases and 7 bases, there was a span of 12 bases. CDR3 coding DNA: TGTGCCAGCAGCCCCCGGAGCGGACAGCCCCAGCATTTT. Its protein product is CASSPRSGQPQHF. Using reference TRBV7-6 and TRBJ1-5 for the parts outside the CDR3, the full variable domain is GAGVSQSPRYKVTKRGQDVALRCDPISGHVSLYWYRQALGQGPEFLTYFNYEAQQDKSGLPNDRFSAERPEGSISTLTIQRTEQRDSAMYRCASSPRSGQPQHFGDGTRLSIL.

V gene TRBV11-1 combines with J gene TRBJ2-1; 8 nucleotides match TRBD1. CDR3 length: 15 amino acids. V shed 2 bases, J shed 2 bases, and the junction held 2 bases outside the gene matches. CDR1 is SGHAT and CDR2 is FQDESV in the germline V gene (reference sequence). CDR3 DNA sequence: TGTGCCAGCAGCTTAACAGGGGGAGCCTACAATGAGCAGTTCTTC. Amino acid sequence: CASSLTGGAYNEQFF.

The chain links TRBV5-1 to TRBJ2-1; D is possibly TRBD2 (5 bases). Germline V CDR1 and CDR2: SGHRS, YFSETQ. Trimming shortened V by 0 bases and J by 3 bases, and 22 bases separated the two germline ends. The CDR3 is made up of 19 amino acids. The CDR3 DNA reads TGCGCCAGCAGCTTGGCCGGCATCACCCCGGGGATTGGCTACAATGAGCAGTTCTTC. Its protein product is CASSLAGITPGIGYNEQFF.

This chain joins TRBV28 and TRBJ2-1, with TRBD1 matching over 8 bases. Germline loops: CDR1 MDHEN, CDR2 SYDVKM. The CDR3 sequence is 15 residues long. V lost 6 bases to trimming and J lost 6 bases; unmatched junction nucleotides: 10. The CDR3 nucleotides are TGTGCCAGCAGGAAAGGACAGGGTCGGGCCAATGAGCAGTTCTTC. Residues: CASRKGQGRANEQFF.

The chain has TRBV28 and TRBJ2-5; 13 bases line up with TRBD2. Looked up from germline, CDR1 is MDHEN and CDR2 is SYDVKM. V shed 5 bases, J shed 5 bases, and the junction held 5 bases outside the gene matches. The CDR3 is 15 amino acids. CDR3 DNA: TGTGCCAGCAGTCGCCGGACTAGCGGGAGTGAGACCCAGTACTTC. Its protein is CASSRRTSGSETQYF. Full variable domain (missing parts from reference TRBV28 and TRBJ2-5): DVKVTQSSRYLVKRTGEKVFLECVQDMDHENMFWYRQDPGLGLRLIYFSYDVKMKEKGDIPEGYSVSREKKERFSLILESASTNQTSMYLCASSRRTSGSETQYFGPGTRLLVL.

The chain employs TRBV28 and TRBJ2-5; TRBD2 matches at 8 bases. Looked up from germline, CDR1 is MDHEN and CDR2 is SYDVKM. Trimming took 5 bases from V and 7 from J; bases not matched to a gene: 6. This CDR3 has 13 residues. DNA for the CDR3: TGTGCCAGCAGTCTCCCCCGGGGGGGGACCCAGTACTTC. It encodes CASSLPRGGTQYF.

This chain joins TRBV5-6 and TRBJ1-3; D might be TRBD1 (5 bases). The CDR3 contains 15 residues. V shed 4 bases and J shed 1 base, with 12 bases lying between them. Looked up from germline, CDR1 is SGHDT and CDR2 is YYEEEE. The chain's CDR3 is CASSEISGSGNTIYF. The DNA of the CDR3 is TGTGCCAGCAGCGAAATATCAGGGTCTGGAAACACCATATATTTT.

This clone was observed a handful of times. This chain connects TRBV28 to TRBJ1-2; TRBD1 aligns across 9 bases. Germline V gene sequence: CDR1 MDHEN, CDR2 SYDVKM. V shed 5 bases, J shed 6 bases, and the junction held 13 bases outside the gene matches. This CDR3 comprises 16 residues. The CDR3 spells CASSPSGQGESDGYTF. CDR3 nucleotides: TGTGCCAGCAGTCCGTCGGGACAGGGAGAGTCCGATGGCTACACCTTC.

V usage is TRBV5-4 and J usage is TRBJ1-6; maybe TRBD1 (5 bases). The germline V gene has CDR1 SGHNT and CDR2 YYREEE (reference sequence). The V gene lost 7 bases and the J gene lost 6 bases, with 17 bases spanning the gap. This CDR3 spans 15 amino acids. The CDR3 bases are TGTGCCAGCCGTTCGGGGGGGATTGGTAATTCACCCCTCCACTTT. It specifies CASRSGGIGNSPLHF.

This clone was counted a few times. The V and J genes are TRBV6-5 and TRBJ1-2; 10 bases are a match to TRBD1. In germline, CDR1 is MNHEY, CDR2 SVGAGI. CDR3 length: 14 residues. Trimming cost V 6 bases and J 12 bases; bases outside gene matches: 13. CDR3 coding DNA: TGTGCCAGCAGCCCTCCCCCGGGACAGGGGTATAACACCTTC. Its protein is CASSPPPGQGYNTF.

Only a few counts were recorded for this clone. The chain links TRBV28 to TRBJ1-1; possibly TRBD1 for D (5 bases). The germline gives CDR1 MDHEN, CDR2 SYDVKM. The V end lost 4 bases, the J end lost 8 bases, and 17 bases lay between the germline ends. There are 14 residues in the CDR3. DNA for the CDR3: TGTGCCAGCAGTTACAGGTTTCGGGGGGGAGAAGCTTTCTTT. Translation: CASSYRFRGGEAFF.

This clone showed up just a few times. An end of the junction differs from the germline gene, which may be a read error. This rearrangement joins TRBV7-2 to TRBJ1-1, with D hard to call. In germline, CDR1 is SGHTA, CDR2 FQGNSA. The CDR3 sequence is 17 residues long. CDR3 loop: CASSRRTLSENPLRCTF. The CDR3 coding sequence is TGTGCCAGCAGCCGACGAACCCTCAGCGAAAACCCCTTAAGGTGCACCTTT.

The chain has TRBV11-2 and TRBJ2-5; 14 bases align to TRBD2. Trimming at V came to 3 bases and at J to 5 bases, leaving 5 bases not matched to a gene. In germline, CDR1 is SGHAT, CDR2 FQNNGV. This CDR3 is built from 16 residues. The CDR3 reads CASSFTTSGGAETQYF. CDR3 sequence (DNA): TGTGCCAGCAGCTTTACGACTAGCGGGGGGGCGGAGACCCAGTACTTC.

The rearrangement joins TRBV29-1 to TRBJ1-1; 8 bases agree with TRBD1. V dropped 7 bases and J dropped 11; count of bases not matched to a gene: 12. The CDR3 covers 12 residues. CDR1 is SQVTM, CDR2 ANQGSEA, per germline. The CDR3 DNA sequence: TGCAGCGCGACGGTGCTACAGGGGGAGGCTTTCTTT. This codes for CSATVLQGEAFF.